Sequencing of this TCR beta chain was carried out in a study of T cells in localized non-small cell lung cancer (dated by TCRdb to 2018 to 2021). In terms of the full investigation: T cell repertoires of about 240 early-stage NSCLC patients were analyzed, with tumors being compared against uninvolved tumor-adjacent lungs. The cohort consisted of around 250 treatment-naive NSCLC patients whose localized lung tumors had been resected. NSCLC patients had a mean age of roughly 66 years, and around 130 were male and some 98 female.

The research as a whole found: Because multi-region tumor sequencing was not done, intratumor heterogeneity could not be ruled out. Longer overall survival was associated with higher T cell density in blood, whereas shorter survival was associated with higher clonality in adjacent lung. A median of about 61 of the top 100 tumor clones turned up in the paired uninvolved adjacent lung, and some 28 of those clones also ranked among the top 100 of that same adjacent lung. Uninvolved tumor-adjacent lung showed the highest T cell clonality, higher than tumor, which suggests more focused antigenic responses in the uninvolved tumor-adjacent lung. Because of the exploratory design, TCR variables were selected using unadjusted p-values without false-discovery rate correction.

At diagnosis, peripheral blood, uninvolved tumor-adjacent lung and tumor were collected and were preserved as a mix of fresh-frozen and FFPE material. For TCR repertoire profiling, the blood samples were analyzed as peripheral blood mononuclear cells. Comment on this clone: Its antigen is still unknown. The sample holds no much larger clone one base away, and base qualities are not on file.

Reading the germline V gene (reference sequence) gives CDR1 SEHNR and CDR2 FQNEAQ. The germline ends are 9 bases apart after V is trimmed by 4 bases and J by 1 base. The CDR3 holds 14 amino acids from the cysteine to the phenylalanine. The kept DNA is CDR3 alone, 42 bases in frame from the first base. TCR beta CDR3 regions were sequenced from DNA using the immunoSEQ Assay. Regarding the original processing steps: To compute T cell density, TCR beta template counts were normalized to usable DNA, which was estimated by amplifying housekeeping genes. Richness was estimated using the preseqR package, with extrapolation to 400,000 templates for PBMC samples and to 120,000 templates for tissue samples. Clonality was defined as one minus Pielou's evenness. Tissue-enriched TCRs were identified by differential abundance testing using productive amino-acid clonotypes, minimum total count 5 and alpha 0.1. The Jaccard Index and the Morisita Overlap Index were used to measure repertoire overlap between compartments. GLIPH clustered TCR beta CDR3s with public tetramer-defined viral CDR3s; viral motifs required at least three viral sequences plus V-gene enrichment. TCRdb holds this immuneACCESS table with in-frame rearrangements only. Some clones are missing; in checked studies, unresolved V genes explain under half, and the rest has no known cause. V, J and clone size were drawn from that table, and D and trimming were deduced from the DNA. For this sample the table gives under 35,000 clones, of which around 93% were detected only once. The leading ten clones occupy about 10% of the sample.

Sequencing was performed on peripheral blood mononuclear cells, taken before any cancer treatment. The TCR originated in an older female donor with stage II lung adenocarcinoma. Recombination joined TRBV7-9 with TRBJ2-3; a weak D assignment points to TRBD2 (5 bases agree). The bases read TGTGCCAGCAGCTATTGGACTGGCACAGATACGCAGTATTTT. Its coded protein is CASSYWTGTDTQYF.